The rows below give T cell receptor beta chains drawn from one sample of a study of cytomegalovirus exposure and HLA in healthy donors. Sequencing used immunoSEQ multiplex PCR; TCRdb keeps in-frame clones, though not all of them. This sample has 150,000 to 200,000 clones, with around 74% found just once. The sequencing input was PBMCs. All receptors derive from a female donor in good health and CMV-seronegative. The CDR3 runs from the conserved cysteine through the conserved F or W. The size of a clone is reported for some rows only, either as once, few or many, or as a class for expanded clones.

TRBV30	-	TRBJ1-5	CAWRDGQGLLSNQPQHF
TRBV19	-	TRBJ1-2	CASSPLTGGGEGGNYGYTF
TRBV30	-	TRBJ2-7	CAWSGPGQGSSYEQYF
TRBV27	-	TRBJ2-7	CASRGQMSSYEQYF
TRBV4-2	-	TRBJ2-2	CASSHVPGQGDTGELFF
TRBV18	-	TRBJ2-2	CASSSGQIPNTGELFF
TRBV5-4	once	TRBJ2-1	CASSLSPLSYNEQFF
TRBV9	-	TRBJ2-5	CASSSSQRGGGETQYF
TRBV9	once	TRBJ2-3	CASSVVPVLAGGPDTQYF
TRBV28	-	TRBJ1-1	CASSLFRVRSTEAFF
TRBV11-3	-	TRBJ2-1	CASSLVADFEQFF
TRBV7-6	-	TRBJ2-7	CASSLAPSSYEQYF
TRBV15	-	TRBJ1-5	CATSRPDQRARPGDQPQHF
TRBV4-1	-	TRBJ1-1	CASSQGGGNTEAFF
TRBV10-1	-	TRBJ1-4	CASGRRDTTNEKLFF
TRBV6-1	-	TRBJ2-7	CASSEGGGRAYEQYF
TRBV6-5	-	TRBJ1-2	CASSPAGGYGYTF
TRBV29-1	-	TRBJ2-1	CSVGVWENEQFF
TRBV25-1	-	TRBJ2-7	CASSAPRTGTNYEQYF
TRBV2	-	TRBJ2-1	CASSPDGDEGEFF
TRBV5-1	-	TRBJ1-5	CASSRTGLGDQPQHF
TRBV7-3	-	TRBJ2-2	CASSLRGGMNTGELFF
TRBV4-1	-	TRBJ1-2	CASSQGPQGARGYGYTF
TRBV29-1	-	TRBJ2-7	CSVARDGAYEQYF